The next 4 T cell receptor beta chains were all read from a single sample in a study of blood T cell dynamics during melanoma immunotherapy. Sequencing used immunoSEQ multiplex PCR; TCRdb keeps in-frame clones, though not all of them. The data show over 10,000 clones, approximately 90% seen once. Time point in this sample: pre-treatment baseline. The specimen comprised effector memory CD8+ T cells from blood, sampled from a patient treated with checkpoint blockade. These receptors originate from a human donor with melanoma.

V is TRBV2 and J is TRBJ2-3, with D possibly being TRBD2 (6 bases). The V gene lost 7 bases and the J gene lost 3 bases, with 17 bases spanning the gap. Germline values: CDR1 SNHLY, CDR2 FYNNEI. The CDR3 runs to 15 residues. The CDR3 DNA reads TGTGCCAGCAAGGAACGGGGGTTTGCAACAGATACGCAGTATTTT. This gives the protein CASKERGFATDTQYF.

The CDR3 DNA reads TGTGCCAGCAGTTTAATCGGAAATAGCAATCAGCCCCAGCATTTT. Translating gives CASSLIGNSNQPQHF. The rearrangement uses TRBV27 and TRBJ1-5, with D hard to call. The CDR3 is 15 amino acids. With 2 bases removed from V and 0 bases from J, the gap between germline ends came to 8 bases. Germline assignment: CDR1 MNHEY and CDR2 SMNVEV (reference sequence).

V gene TRBV19 combines with J gene TRBJ1-1; the D is unclear. Looked up from germline, CDR1 is LNHDA and CDR2 is SQIVND (reference sequence). CDR3 length: 15 residues. V lost 2 bases and J lost 0, with 10 bases in between. The CDR3 loop is CASSIYNGMNTEAFF. DNA of the CDR3: TGTGCCAGTAGTATATATAACGGGATGAACACTGAAGCTTTCTTT.

This sequence joins TRBV5-1 and TRBJ1-1; D unclear. Germline CDR1 is SGHRS and CDR2 is YFSETQ. This CDR3 is 15 amino acids long. Trimming cost V 4 bases and J 2 bases, with 15 bases left between them. As DNA, the CDR3 is TGCGCCAGCAGCGAAACCGAAGCTACCAACACTGAAGCTTTCTTT. It yields the protein CASSETEATNTEAFF.